This T cell receptor (beta chain) was sequenced during a study of breast tumors, draining lymph nodes, adjacent tissues. The CDR3 spans 15 residues. The V gene's germline CDR1 is LGHNA and CDR2 YNFKEQ. Concerning this clonotype: This may arise from a read error, as a much more abundant clone is one base away.

TCRdb ran MiXCR on the multiplex PCR reads and lists one entry per CDR3 protein. Here the sample spans some 120,000 distinct CDR3 sequences, 15% to 20% being singletons. Axillary draining lymph nodes of breast cancer patients supplied the node samples. The source material was axillary lymph node tissue. This sequence originates from a female donor with breast cancer. Some clones in this sample may be carry-over from other donors' samples. The chain uses TRBV4-2 and TRBJ1-3; TRBD1 matches at 9 bases. The CDR3 loop reads CASSHGTGRGNTTYF. As DNA, the CDR3 is TGTGCCAGCAGCCATGGGACAGGGAGGGGAAACACCACATATTTT.